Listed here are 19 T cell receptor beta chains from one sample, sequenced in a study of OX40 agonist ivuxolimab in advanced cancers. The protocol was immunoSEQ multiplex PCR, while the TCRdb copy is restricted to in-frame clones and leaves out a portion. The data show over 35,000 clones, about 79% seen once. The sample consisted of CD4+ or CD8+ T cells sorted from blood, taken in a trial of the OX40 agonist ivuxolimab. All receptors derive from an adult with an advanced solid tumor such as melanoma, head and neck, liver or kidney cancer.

CDR3 sequence (DNA): TGTGCCAGCAGCCTAGTGGGTGAGCAGTTCTTC. It yields the protein CASSLVGEQFF. The chain couples TRBV6-1 to TRBJ2-1; the D is unclear. CDR1 is MNHNS and CDR2 is SASEGT in the germline V gene. This CDR3 is built from 11 residues. V was pared by 6 bases and J by 9 bases, with 9 bases between.

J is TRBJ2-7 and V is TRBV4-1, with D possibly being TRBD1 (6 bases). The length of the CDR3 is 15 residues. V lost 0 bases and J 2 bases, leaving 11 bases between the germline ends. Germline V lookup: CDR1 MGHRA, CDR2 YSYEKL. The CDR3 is CASSQERGSPYEQYF. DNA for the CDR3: TGCGCCAGCAGCCAAGAGAGGGGGTCGCCCTACGAGCAGTACTTC.

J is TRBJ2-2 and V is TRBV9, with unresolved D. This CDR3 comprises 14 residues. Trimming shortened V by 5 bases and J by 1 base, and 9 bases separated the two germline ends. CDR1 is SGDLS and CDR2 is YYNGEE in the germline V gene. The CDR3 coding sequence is TGTGCCAGCAGACAGAGCGAGAACACCGGGGAGCTGTTTTTT. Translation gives CASRQSENTGELFF.

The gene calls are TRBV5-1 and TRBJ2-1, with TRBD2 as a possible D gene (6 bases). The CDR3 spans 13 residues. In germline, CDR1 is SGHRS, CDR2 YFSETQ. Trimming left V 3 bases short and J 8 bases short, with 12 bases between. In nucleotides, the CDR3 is TGCGCCAGCAGCTGGAGGGGCGGCGATGAGCAGTTCTTC. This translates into CASSWRGGDEQFF.

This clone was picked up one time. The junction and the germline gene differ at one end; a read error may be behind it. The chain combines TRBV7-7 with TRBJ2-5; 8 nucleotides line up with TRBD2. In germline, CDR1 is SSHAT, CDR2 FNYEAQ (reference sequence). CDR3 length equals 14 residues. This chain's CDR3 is CASSTGTSSGTQYF. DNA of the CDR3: TGTGCTAGCAGCACCGGGACTAGTTCCGGGACCCAGTACTTC.

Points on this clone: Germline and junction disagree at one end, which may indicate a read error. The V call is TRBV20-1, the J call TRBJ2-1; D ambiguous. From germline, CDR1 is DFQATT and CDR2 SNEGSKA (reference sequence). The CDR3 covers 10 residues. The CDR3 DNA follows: TGCAGTGCTGGAGACAATGAGCAGTTCTTC. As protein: CSAGDNEQFF.

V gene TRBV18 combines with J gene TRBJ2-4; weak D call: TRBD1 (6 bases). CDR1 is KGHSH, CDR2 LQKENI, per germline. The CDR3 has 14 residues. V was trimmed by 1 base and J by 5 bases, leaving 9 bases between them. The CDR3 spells CASSPQNRENIQYF. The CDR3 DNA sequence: TGTGCCAGCTCACCACAAAACAGGGAAAACATTCAGTACTTC.

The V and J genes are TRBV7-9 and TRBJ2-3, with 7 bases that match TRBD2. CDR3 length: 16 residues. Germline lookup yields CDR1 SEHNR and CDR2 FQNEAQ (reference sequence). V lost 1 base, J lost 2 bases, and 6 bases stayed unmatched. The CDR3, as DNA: TGTGCCAGCAGCTTAGGGGCGGGAGCAACCACAGATACGCAGTATTTT. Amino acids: CASSLGAGATTDTQYF.

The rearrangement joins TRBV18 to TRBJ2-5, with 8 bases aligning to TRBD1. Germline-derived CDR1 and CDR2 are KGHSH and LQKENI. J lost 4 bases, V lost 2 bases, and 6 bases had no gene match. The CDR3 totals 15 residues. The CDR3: CASSPKDRAAETQYF. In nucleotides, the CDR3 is TGTGCCAGCTCACCAAAGGACAGGGCGGCAGAGACCCAGTACTTC.

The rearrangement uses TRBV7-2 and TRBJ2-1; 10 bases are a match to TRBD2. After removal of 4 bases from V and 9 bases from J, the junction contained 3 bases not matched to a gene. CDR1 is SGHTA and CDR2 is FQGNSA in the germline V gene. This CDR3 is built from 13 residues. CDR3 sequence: CASSWGLASEQFF. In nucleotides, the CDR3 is TGTGCCAGCAGCTGGGGACTAGCGAGTGAGCAGTTCTTC.

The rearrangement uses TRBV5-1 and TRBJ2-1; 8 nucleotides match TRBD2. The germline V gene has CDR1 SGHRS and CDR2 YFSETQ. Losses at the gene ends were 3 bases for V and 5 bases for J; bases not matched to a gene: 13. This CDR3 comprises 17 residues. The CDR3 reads CASSWPRSGGPNNEQFF. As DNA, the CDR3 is TGCGCCAGCAGCTGGCCTCGGAGCGGGGGACCTAACAATGAGCAGTTCTTC. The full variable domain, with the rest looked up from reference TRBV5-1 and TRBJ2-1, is KAGVTQTPRYLIKTRGQQVTLSCSPISGHRSVSWYQQTPGQGLQFLFEYFSETQRNKGNFPGRFSGRQFSNSRSEMNVSTLELGDSALYLCASSWPRSGGPNNEQFFGPGTRLTVL.

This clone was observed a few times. DNA of the CDR3: TGTGCCATCAGTGATACGGGGGGAAACTACGAGCAGTACTTC. Its translation is CAISDTGGNYEQYF. The rearrangement links TRBV10-3 to TRBJ2-7; TRBD2 matches at 7 bases. The V segment lost 3 bases and the J segment 3 bases; nucleotides outside the gene matches: 5. The CDR3 extends over 14 amino acids. Per the germline V gene, CDR1 is ENHRY and CDR2 is SYGVKD.

This chain's CDR3 is CASSFRLRNEQFF. CDR3 in DNA: TGCGCCAGCAGCTTCCGATTAAGGAATGAGCAGTTCTTC. The V gene is TRBV5-1, the J gene TRBJ2-1; D is unresolved. Germline V gene data show CDR1 as SGHRS and CDR2 as YFSETQ. The CDR3 sequence is 13 residues long. Deletions cut 2 bases from V and 7 bases from J, with 10 bases between.

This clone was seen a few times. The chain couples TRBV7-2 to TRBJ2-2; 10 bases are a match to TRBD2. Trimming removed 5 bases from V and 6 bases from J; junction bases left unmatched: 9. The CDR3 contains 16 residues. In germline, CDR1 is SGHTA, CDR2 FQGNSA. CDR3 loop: CASSQLAGIGAGELFF. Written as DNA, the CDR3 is TGTGCCAGCAGCCAACTAGCGGGGATCGGGGCCGGGGAGCTGTTTTTT.

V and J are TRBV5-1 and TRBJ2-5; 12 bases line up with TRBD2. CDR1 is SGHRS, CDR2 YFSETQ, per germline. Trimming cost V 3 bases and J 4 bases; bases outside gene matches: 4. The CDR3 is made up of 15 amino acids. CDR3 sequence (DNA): TGCGCCAGCAGCTCCCCGACTAGCGGGGGAGAGACCCAGTACTTC. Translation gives CASSSPTSGGETQYF.

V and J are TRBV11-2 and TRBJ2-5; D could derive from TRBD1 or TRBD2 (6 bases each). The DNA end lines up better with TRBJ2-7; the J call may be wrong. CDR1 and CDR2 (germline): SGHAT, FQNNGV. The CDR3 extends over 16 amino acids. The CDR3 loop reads CASSPKGGIISYEQYF. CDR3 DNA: TGTGCCAGCAGTCCTAAAGGGGGGATAATCTCCTACGAGCAGTACTTC.

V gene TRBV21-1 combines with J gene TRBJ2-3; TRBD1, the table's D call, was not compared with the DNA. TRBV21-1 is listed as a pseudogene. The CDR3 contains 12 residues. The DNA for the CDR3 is TGTGCCAGCAGGGCCTCCACAGATACGCAGTATTTT. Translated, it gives CASRASTDTQYF.

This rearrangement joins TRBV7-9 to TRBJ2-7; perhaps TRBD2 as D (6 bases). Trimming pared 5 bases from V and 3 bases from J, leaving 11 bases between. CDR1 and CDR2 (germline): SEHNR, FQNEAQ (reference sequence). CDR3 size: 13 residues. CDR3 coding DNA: TGTGCCAGCAGCCCGTGGGGGGACTACGAGCAGTACTTC. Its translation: CASSPWGDYEQYF.

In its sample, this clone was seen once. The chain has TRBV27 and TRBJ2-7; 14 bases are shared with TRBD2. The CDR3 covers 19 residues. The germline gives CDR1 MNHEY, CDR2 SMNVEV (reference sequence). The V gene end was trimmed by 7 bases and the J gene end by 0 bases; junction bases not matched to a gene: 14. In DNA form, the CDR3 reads TGTGCCAGCACACACCTCACCGGGACTAGCGGGAGTAGCTCCTACGAGCAGTACTTC. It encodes CASTHLTGTSGSSSYEQYF.